This T cell receptor beta chain was recovered during a study of shared clonotypes between healthy human individuals. Germline CDR1 reads WSHSY; CDR2 reads SAAADI. The CDR3 extends over 13 amino acids. V was cut by 10 bases and J by 3 bases, with 16 bases left in between. For this clone: What it recognizes is unknown.

Each subset's genomic DNA was split evenly across several immunoSEQ plates. Method: immunoSEQ multiplex PCR; TCRdb's copy keeps in-frame clones and lacks some. This table has hundreds of thousands of clones, less than 80% appearing once. Findings and caveats of the study: Blood was the sole source, and tissue repertoires probably differ.

The chain links TRBV10-2 to TRBJ2-7; either TRBD1 or TRBD2 may fit D (6 bases each). This TCR was sampled from a woman in her twenties or thirties in good health. The sequenced sample was memory CD4+ T cells sorted from blood. Subset meaning: CD45RA-negative fraction. Here the CDR3 DNA reads TGCGCCACACGAGGGGGAGGAGGCTACGAGCAGTACTTC. It translates to CATRGGGGYEQYF.